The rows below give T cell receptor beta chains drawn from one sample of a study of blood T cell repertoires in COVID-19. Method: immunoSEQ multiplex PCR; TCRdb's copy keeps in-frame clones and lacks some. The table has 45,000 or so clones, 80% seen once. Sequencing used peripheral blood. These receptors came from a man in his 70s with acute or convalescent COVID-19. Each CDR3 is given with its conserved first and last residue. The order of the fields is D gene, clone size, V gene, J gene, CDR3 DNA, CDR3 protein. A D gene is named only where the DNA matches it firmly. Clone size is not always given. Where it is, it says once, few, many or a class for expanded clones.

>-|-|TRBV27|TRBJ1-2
TGTGCCAGCAGTTCGACAGGTATAGATGGCTACACCTTC
CASSSTGIDGYTF
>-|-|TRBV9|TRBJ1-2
TGTGCCAGCAGCCCTGGAAGAGGGAACTATGGCTACACCTTC
CASSPGRGNYGYTF
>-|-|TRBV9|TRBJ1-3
TGTGCCAGCAGCGTAGCTCCTGGACAGCTAGTAACTGGAAACACCATATATTTT
CASSVAPGQLVTGNTIYF
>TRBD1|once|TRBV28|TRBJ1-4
TGTGCCAGCAGTTATCAGGGGGCAAGCGAAAAACTGTTTTTT
CASSYQGASEKLFF
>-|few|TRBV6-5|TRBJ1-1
TGTGCCAGCAGTTCAAGGCTGGGGAGGAATCCTGAAGCTTTCTTT
CASSSRLGRNPEAFF
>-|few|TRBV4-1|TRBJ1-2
TGCGCCAGCAGCCAAGGCGGCCTTCTCGGGGGTGGCTACACCTTC
CASSQGGLLGGGYTF
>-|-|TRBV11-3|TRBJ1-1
TGTGCCAGCAGGCGATACAGGGCAAGGGCTTTCTTT
CASRRYRARAFF
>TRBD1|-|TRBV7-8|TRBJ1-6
TGTGCCAGCAGCTTCCCGACAGGGAGCTCCTATAATTCACCCCTCCACTTT
CASSFPTGSSYNSPLHF
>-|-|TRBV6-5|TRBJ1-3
TGTGCCAGCAGTTACTCGATGGCAGGGGCTGGAAACACCATATATTTT
CASSYSMAGAGNTIYF
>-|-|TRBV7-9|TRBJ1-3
TGTGCCAGCAGCTTGACAGGACCAGGATCTGGAAACACCATATATTTT
CASSLTGPGSGNTIYF
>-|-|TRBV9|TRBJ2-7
TGTGCCAGCAGCGTAGGGTCTACAGACCGCTCCTACGAGCAGTACTTC
CASSVGSTDRSYEQYF
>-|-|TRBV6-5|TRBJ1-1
TGTGCCAGCAGTTACAGTCAGGGGATGAACACTGAAGCTTTCTTT
CASSYSQGMNTEAFF
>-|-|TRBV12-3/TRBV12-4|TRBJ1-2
TGTGCCAGCAGTTGGGGGACTGAGTATGGCTACACCTTC
CASSWGTEYGYTF
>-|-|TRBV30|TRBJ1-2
TGTGCCTGGAGACGGGGTGGCTACACCTTC
CAWRRGGYTF
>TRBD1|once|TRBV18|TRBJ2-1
TGTGCCAGCTCATTACAGGGGAATGAGCAGTTCTTC
CASSLQGNEQFF
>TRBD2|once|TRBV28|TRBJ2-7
TGTGCCAGCAGTTTAGTCAGTAGCGGGGCTTACTACGAGCAGTACTTC
CASSLVSSGAYYEQYF
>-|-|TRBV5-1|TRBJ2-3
TGCGCCAGCAGCTTGTCTCCTAGCCCAGACACAGATACGCAGTATTTT
CASSLSPSPDTDTQYF
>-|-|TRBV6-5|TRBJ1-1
TGTGCCAGCAGTCGGTACACTGAAGCTTTCTTT
CASSRYTEAFF
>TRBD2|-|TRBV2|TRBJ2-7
TGTGCCAGCAGTGAACAGGAGGAGCGGGGAAACGAGCAGTACTTC
CASSEQEERGNEQYF
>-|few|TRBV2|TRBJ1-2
TGTGCCAGCATGGCAGGCTATGGCTACACCTTC
CASMAGYGYTF
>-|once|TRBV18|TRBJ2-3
TGTGCCAGCTCACCCGGACTTAACACAGATACGCAGTATTTT
CASSPGLNTDTQYF
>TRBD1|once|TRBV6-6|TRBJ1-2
TGTGCCAGCAGTTACTCTAAACAGGGGTGGTATGGCTACACCTTC
CASSYSKQGWYGYTF
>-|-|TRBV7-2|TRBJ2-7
TGTGCCAGCAGCTTAGCGCAACAGGCCTACGAGCAGTACTTC
CASSLAQQAYEQYF
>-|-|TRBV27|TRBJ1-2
TGTGCCAGTCGGCAGGATTTGGGCTATGGCTACACCTTC
CASRQDLGYGYTF
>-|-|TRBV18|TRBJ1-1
TGTGCCAGCTCACCCCGACAGGCGGAGTTGAACACTGAAGCTTTCTTT
CASSPRQAELNTEAFF
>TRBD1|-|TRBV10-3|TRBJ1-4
TGTGCCCCGGGGGACAGCCGGGAAAAACTGTTTTTT
CAPGDSREKLFF
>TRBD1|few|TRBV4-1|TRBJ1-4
TGCGCCAGCAGCTCCTCATCCGCGGGACAGGGGGTCGGGAAACTGTTTTTT
CASSSSSAGQGVGKLFF
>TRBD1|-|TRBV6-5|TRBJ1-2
TGTGCCACCCGAGACAGGGGGCAGGACTATGGCTACACCTTC
CATRDRGQDYGYTF
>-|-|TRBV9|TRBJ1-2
TGTGCCAGCAGCGTAGCCAGGGAAGTAGCTAACTATGGCTACACCTTC
CASSVAREVANYGYTF
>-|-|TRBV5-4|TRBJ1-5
TGTGCCAGCACTATTCAGGGGAGCAATCAGCCCCAGCATTTT
CASTIQGSNQPQHF
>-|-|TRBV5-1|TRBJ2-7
TGCGCCAGCAGGACGGAGGGATACGAGCAGTACTTC
CASRTEGYEQYF
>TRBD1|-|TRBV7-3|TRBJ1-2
TGTGCCAGCAGCCGGGACAGGGGCGGCTATGGCTACACCTTC
CASSRDRGGYGYTF
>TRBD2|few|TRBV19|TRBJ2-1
TGTGCCAGTAGTATAGGGACTAGCCCCAATGAGCAGTTCTTC
CASSIGTSPNEQFF
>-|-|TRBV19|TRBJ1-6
TGTGCCAGTAGTATAGGATCGACAGGTTCGGCGTCCTATAATTCACCCCTCCACTTT
CASSIGSTGSASYNSPLHF
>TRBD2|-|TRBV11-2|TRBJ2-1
TGTGCCAGCAGCCCCTCCCAGCGGGGAATCGGGAATGAGCAGTTCTTC
CASSPSQRGIGNEQFF
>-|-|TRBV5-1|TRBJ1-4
TGCGCCAGCGCGTTGGGGCGGTATGATGAAAAACTGTTTTTT
CASALGRYDEKLFF
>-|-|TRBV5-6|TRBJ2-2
TGTGCCAGCAGCTTTGTCGGGGGCACCGGGGAGCTGTTTTTT
CASSFVGGTGELFF
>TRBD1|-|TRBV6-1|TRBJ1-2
TGTGCCAGCAGTGAACAGGGGGCGCGAGGCTACACCTTC
CASSEQGARGYTF
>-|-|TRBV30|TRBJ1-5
TGTGCCTGGAGTAGCGGACCTAATCAGCCCCAGCATTTT
CAWSSGPNQPQHF
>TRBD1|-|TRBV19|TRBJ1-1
TGTGCCAGTAGATCCGGGACAGGGAACACTGAAGCTTTCTTT
CASRSGTGNTEAFF
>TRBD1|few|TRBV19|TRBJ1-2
TGTGCCAGTAGTGACAGACAGGGCTATCGCTATGGCTACACCTTC
CASSDRQGYRYGYTF
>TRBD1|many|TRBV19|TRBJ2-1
TGTGCCAGTAGTATAACTGGTGTAGGGGGCTATAGTGAGCAGTTCTTC
CASSITGVGGYSEQFF
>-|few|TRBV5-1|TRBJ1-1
TGCGCCAGCAGTTATTCCGGGGGGGCGAACACTGAAGCTTTCTTT
CASSYSGGANTEAFF
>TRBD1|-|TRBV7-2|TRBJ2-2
TGTGCCAGCACGCCTCAGGGGGCAACCACCGGGGAGCTGTTTTTT
CASTPQGATTGELFF
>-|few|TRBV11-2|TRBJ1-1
TGTGCCAGCAGCTTAGATTTTGGACAAAAGAGGACTGAAGCTTTCTTT
CASSLDFGQKRTEAFF
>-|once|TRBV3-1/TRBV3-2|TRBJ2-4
TGTGCCAGCAGCCCTGGACAGGGAGGGGTAGCCAAAAACATTCAGTACTTC
CASSPGQGGVAKNIQYF
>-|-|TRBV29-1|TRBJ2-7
TGCAGCGTTGCAAGGCTCCAGGACTCCTACGAGCAGTACTTC
CSVARLQDSYEQYF
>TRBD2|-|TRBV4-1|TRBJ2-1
TGCGCCAGCAGCCAAGAGCGGGGGGGCTATAAATCCTACAATGAGCAGTTCTTC
CASSQERGGYKSYNEQFF
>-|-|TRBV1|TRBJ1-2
TGCACCAGCAGCCAAGATGGAACCCGGGACACGCCCAATTTTAACTATGGCTACACCTTC
CTSSQDGTRDTPNFNYGYTF
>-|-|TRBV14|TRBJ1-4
TGTGCCAGCAGCAAACCAGGGGTCTTGGATGAAAAACTGTTTTTT
CASSKPGVLDEKLFF
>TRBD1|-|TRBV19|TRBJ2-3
TGTGCCAGTAGTACCGGACAGGGAACAGATACGCAGTATTTT
CASSTGQGTDTQYF
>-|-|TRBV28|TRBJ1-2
TGTGCCAGCAGACCACGGGGGGGGGCAGCACCTAACTATGGCTACACCTTC
CASRPRGGAAPNYGYTF
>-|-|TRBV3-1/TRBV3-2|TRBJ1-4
TGTGCCAGCAGCCAAGATCCCGGGGCAACTAATGAAAAACTGTTTTTT
CASSQDPGATNEKLFF
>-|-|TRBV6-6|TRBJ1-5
TGTGCCAGCAGTTACTCGTCAGTCAATCAGCCCCAGCATTTT
CASSYSSVNQPQHF
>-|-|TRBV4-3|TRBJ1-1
TGCGCCAGTAGTCAGGGTGGGATGAACACTGAAGCTTTCTTT
CASSQGGMNTEAFF
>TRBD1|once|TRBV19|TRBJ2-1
TGTGCCAGTAGTATGGGACAGGTGAGGGAGACGGGGAGCACCTACAATGAGCAGTTCTTC
CASSMGQVRETGSTYNEQFF
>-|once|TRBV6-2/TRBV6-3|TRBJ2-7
TGTGCCAGCAGTTTTCAGGGTTCCTACGAGCAGTACTTC
CASSFQGSYEQYF
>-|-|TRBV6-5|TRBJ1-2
TGTGCCAGCAGTTACACTCCTTCCTATGGCTACACCTTC
CASSYTPSYGYTF